Below, 22 T cell receptor beta chains from the same sample are listed, as sequenced in a study of T-cell reconstitution after alpha-beta-depleted transplantation in children. A library of TCRbeta sequences, prepared with unique molecular identifiers, was generated. TCRdb processed the PCR reads anew with MiXCR; each CDR3 protein has one entry. The sample has hundreds of thousands of distinct CDR3 sequences, around 13% seen once. This sample comprised PBMCs, obtained before TCRalphabeta/CD19-depleted stem cell transplant. The origin of the receptors is a girl aged 2 to 9 with congenital amegakaryocytic thrombocytopenia, due to receive a stem cell transplant.

This clonotype was counted many times. V is TRBV6-5 and J is TRBJ1-2; TRBD1 matches 8 bases. From germline, CDR1 is MNHEY and CDR2 SVGAGI. V shed 6 bases and J 3 bases; nucleotides not matched to a gene: 6. CDR3 length equals 14 residues. CDR3 amino acids: CASRKTGEDYGYTF. CDR3 in DNA: TGTGCCAGCAGAAAGACAGGGGAGGACTATGGCTACACCTTC.

This clonotype appeared a few times. The chain carries TRBV27 and TRBJ2-7; D may be TRBD2 (6 bases). V dropped 4 bases and J dropped 1 base, with 8 bases sitting between them. The CDR3 runs to 13 residues. CDR1 is MNHEY, CDR2 SMNVEV, per germline (reference sequence). Written as DNA, the CDR3 is TGTGCCAGCAGTTGGGACTTATCCTACGAGCAGTACTTC. This sequence encodes CASSWDLSYEQYF.

This clonotype appeared once. This may be a read error: a much more frequent sequence differs by one nucleotide. This rearrangement joins TRBV7-2 to TRBJ2-5; D is uncertain. This CDR3 spans 14 amino acids. V gave up 3 bases and J gave up 2 bases, with 10 bases separating them. The germline gives CDR1 SGHTA, CDR2 FQGNSA. CDR3 protein: CASSFSSFQETQYF. CDR3 DNA sequence: TGTGCCAGCAGCTTTAGTTCCTTTCAAGAGACCCAGTACTTC.

V is TRBV10-3 and J is TRBJ1-2; a weak D match, TRBD1 (6 bases). V lost 0 bases and J 5 bases, leaving 10 bases between the germline ends. CDR3 length equals 14 residues. Germline V lookup: CDR1 ENHRY, CDR2 SYGVKD. CDR3 bases: TGTGCCATCAGTGAGTCGGGGGCCTTATATGGCTACACCTTC. It is translated as CAISESGALYGYTF.

This clonotype was found a few times. The chain uses TRBV20-1 and TRBJ2-1; 15 bases map to TRBD2. The CDR3 consists of 14 residues. CDR1 and CDR2 (germline): DFQATT, SNEGSKA (reference sequence). V was pared by 5 bases and J by 9 bases, with 5 bases of the junction left unmatched. CDR3 sequence reads: CSAGLAGGVSEQFF. For the CDR3, the DNA is TGCAGTGCTGGACTAGCGGGAGGGGTTAGTGAGCAGTTCTTC.

To note about this clonotype: Just one base apart from a much larger clone, this may be a read error. The chain uses TRBV5-1 and TRBJ1-4; D is unclear. This CDR3 is built from 13 residues. Germline V gene data show CDR1 as SGHRS and CDR2 as YFSETQ. As DNA, the CDR3 is TGCGCCAGCAGCCCGGACGGTCATGAAAAACTGTCTTTT. It yields the protein CASSPDGHEKLSF.

A few counts support this clonotype. The chain combines TRBV12-3 or TRBV12-4 with TRBJ2-6; D perhaps matches TRBD2 (6 bases). The CDR3 is 15 residues long. V lost 6 bases to trimming and J lost 2 bases, with 11 bases between them. The CDR3 DNA follows: TGTGCCAGCAGCGATGGGAGGACTGGGGCCAACGTCCTGACTTTC. Its translation is CASSDGRTGANVLTF.

This clonotype appeared many times. V usage is TRBV29-1 and J usage is TRBJ2-1, with 8 bases fitting TRBD1. With V trimmed by 4 bases and J by 0 bases, 8 bases remained unmatched. The CDR3 is made up of 16 amino acids. CDR1 and CDR2 from the germline V gene are SQVTM and ANQGSEA. The CDR3 DNA follows: TGCAGCGTTGCCGGGACAGGATCCCGCTCCTACAATGAGCAGTTCTTC. Translated: CSVAGTGSRSYNEQFF.

J is TRBJ2-5 and V is TRBV20-1; unclear D gene. From germline, CDR1 is DFQATT and CDR2 SNEGSKA (reference sequence). The CDR3 sequence is 13 residues long. V lost 1 base and J 2 bases, leaving 8 bases between the germline ends. CDR3 region: CSARAPPQETQYF. CDR3 DNA sequence: TGCAGTGCTAGAGCCCCCCCGCAAGAGACCCAGTACTTC.

This chain joins TRBV4-2 and TRBJ2-1; TRBD2 matches 7 bases. CDR3 size: 16 residues. Trimming cost V 3 bases and J 6 bases; bases outside gene matches: 11. The germline V gene encodes CDR1 LGHNA and CDR2 YNFKEQ. The CDR3 DNA follows: TGTGCCAGCAGCCACATGGGGGGGGAGGTTGCCAATGAGCAGTTCTTC. It encodes CASSHMGGEVANEQFF.

Remarks on this clonotype: One end of the junction varies from germline; a read error may be responsible. V gene TRBV15 combines with J gene TRBJ2-7; tentative D call: TRBD1 (6 bases). The CDR3 has 15 residues. Germline V gene sequence: CDR1 LNHNV, CDR2 YYDKDF (reference sequence). CDR3 DNA sequence: TGTGCCACCAGCAGTCCCAGTGGGGACACGTACGAGCAGTCCTTC. Protein: CATSSPSGDTYEQSF.

The V call is TRBV7-8, the J call TRBJ2-3; D call uncertain. The length of the CDR3 is 12 residues. CDR1 is SGHVS, CDR2 FQNEAQ, per germline. Trimming shortened V by 6 bases and J by 5 bases, and 9 bases separated the two germline ends. CDR3 residues: CASRSQKDTQYF. The CDR3 DNA sequence: TGTGCCAGCAGATCACAAAAAGATACGCAGTATTTT.

This chain uses TRBV5-1 with TRBJ2-5; D tentatively fits TRBD1 or TRBD2 (6 bases each). V lost 4 bases, J lost 2 bases, and 15 bases lay in between. The CDR3 is made up of 15 amino acids. Germline lookup yields CDR1 SGHRS and CDR2 YFSETQ. CDR3 nucleotides: TGCGCCAGCAGCGGTGTAGGGGGAGGACAAGAGACCCAGTACTTC. This translates into CASSGVGGGQETQYF.

This clonotype appeared many times. The CDR3 spells CATSSNSGSKYEQFF. The DNA of the CDR3 is TGTGCCACCAGCAGTAACAGCGGGAGTAAGTATGAGCAGTTCTTC. The chain uses TRBV15 and TRBJ2-1, with TRBD2 matching over 8 bases. Trimming at V came to 3 bases and at J to 8 bases, leaving 9 bases not matched to a gene. There are 15 residues in the CDR3. CDR1 is LNHNV, CDR2 YYDKDF, per germline (reference sequence).

In its sample, this clonotype was seen a few times. This chain uses TRBV11-2 with TRBJ2-1; the D gene is possibly TRBD2 (5 bases). Germline values: CDR1 SGHAT, CDR2 FQNNGV. Trimming removed 4 bases from V and 14 bases from J, with 15 bases in between. The CDR3 sequence is 12 residues long. CDR3: CASSSDEGLEFF. The CDR3, as DNA: TGTGCCAGCAGCTCCGATGAGGGTCTTGAGTTCTTC.

This clonotype was seen only a few times. The chain has TRBV12-3 or TRBV12-4 and TRBJ1-1; 7 nucleotides line up with TRBD1. Germline trimming cut 3 bases from V and 4 bases from J; bases unmatched to any gene: 5. This CDR3 spans 14 amino acids. Here the CDR3 DNA reads TGTGCCAGCAGTTTGACAGGGAGTAGCACTGAAGCTTTCTTT. Translation: CASSLTGSSTEAFF.

J is TRBJ1-1 and V is TRBV12-3 or TRBV12-4; TRBD1 matches 7 bases. V trimming: 3 bases; J trimming: 7 bases; junction bases outside the gene matches: 11. The CDR3 consists of 15 residues. The CDR3: CASSFPTRGDLEAFF. The CDR3, as DNA: TGTGCCAGCAGTTTCCCGACCAGGGGGGATCTTGAAGCTTTCTTT.

This clonotype was observed many times. The chain couples TRBV12-5 to TRBJ2-7; D remains unclear. The CDR3 loop spans 14 amino acids. Trimming cost V 5 bases and J 3 bases, with 14 bases left between them. CDR1 and CDR2 (germline): LGHNT, FRNRAP. The CDR3 here is CASGPSDRVYEQYF. For the CDR3, the DNA is TGTGCTAGTGGTCCCAGTGACCGAGTCTACGAGCAGTACTTC.

The CDR3: CASSAGTRTDTQYF. Written as DNA, the CDR3 is TGTGCCAGCAGTGCCGGGACCAGGACAGATACGCAGTATTTT. The chain joins TRBV27 to TRBJ2-3, with D perhaps assigned TRBD1 or TRBD2 (5 bases each). Per the germline V gene, CDR1 is MNHEY and CDR2 is SMNVEV (reference sequence). The CDR3 spans 14 residues. V dropped 5 bases and J dropped 3 bases, with 12 bases sitting between them.

The chain recombines TRBV7-2 with TRBJ2-1; D is unresolved. CDR3 length: 12 amino acids. Trimming left V 1 base short and J 8 bases short, with 6 bases between. Germline V gene data show CDR1 as SGHTA and CDR2 as FQGNSA. The CDR3 spells CASSLDFHEQFF. CDR3 bases: TGTGCCAGCAGCTTAGACTTCCATGAGCAGTTCTTC.

At least ten counts were recorded for this clonotype. The chain employs TRBV7-9 and TRBJ1-2; D is unresolved. V was cut by 0 bases and J by 8 bases, with 13 bases left in between. Germline lookup yields CDR1 SEHNR and CDR2 FQNEAQ (reference sequence). The CDR3 totals 14 residues. In DNA form, the CDR3 reads TGTGCCAGCAGCTTAGCGGCCAGTTCCTCGGGCTACACCTTC. This codes for CASSLAASSSGYTF.

This clonotype was picked up many times. The V gene is TRBV27, the J gene TRBJ2-7, with 12 bases lining up with TRBD1. The CDR3 loop spans 16 amino acids. Looked up from germline, CDR1 is MNHEY and CDR2 is SMNVEV (reference sequence). J was trimmed by 4 bases and V by 5 bases; bases with no gene match: 9. The CDR3 bases are TGTGCCAGCAGTGTACTTCCGGGACAGGGGGCATACGAGCAGTACTTC. Its translation is CASSVLPGQGAYEQYF.